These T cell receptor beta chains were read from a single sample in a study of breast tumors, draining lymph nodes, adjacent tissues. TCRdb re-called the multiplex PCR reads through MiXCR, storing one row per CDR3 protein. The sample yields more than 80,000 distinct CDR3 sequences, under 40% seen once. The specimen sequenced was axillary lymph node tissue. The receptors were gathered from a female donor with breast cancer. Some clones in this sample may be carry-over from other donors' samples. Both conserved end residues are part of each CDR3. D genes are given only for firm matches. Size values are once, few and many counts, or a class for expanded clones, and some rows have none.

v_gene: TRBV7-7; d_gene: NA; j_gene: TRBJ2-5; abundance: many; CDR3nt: TGTGCTAGCGGCGGACTGGGACAAGAGACCCAGTACTTC; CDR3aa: CASGGLGQETQYF
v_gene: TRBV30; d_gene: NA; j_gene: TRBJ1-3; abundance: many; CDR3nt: TGTGCCTGGAGTAGTGGTTACTCTGGAAACACCATATATTTT; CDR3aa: CAWSSGYSGNTIYF
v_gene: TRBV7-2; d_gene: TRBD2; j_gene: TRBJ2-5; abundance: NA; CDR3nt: TGTGCCAGCAGCTCCGGGGGGAACCAAGAGACCCAGTACTTC; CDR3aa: CASSSGGNQETQYF
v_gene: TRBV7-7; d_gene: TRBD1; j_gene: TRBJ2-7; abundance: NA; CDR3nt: TGTGCTAGCAGCTTACAGGGGGCGGGTTACGAGCAGTACTTC; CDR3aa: CASSLQGAGYEQYF
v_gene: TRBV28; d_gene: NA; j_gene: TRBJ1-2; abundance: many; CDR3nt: TGTGCCAGCAGTCCAAGGCACTATGGCTACACCTTC; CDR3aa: CASSPRHYGYTF
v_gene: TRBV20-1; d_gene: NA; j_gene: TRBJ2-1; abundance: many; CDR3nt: TGCAGTGCTAGACGCGGCAATGAGCAGTTCTTC; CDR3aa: CSARRGNEQFF
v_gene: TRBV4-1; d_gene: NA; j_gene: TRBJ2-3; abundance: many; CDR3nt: TGCGCCAGCAGCCAAGATCCGTCCCTTAGCACAGATACGCAGTATTTT; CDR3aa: CASSQDPSLSTDTQYF
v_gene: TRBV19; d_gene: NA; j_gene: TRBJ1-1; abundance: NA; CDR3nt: TGTGCCAGTAGTTTCGGGAACACTGAAGCTTTCTTT; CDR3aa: CASSFGNTEAFF
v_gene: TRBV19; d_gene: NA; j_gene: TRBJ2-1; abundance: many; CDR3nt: TGTGCCAGTAGTTATAGGTCCGGTTTCTACAATGAGCAGTTCTTC; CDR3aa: CASSYRSGFYNEQFF
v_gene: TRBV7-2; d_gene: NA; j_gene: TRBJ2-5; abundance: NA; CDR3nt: TGTGCCAGCAGCCCGGACAGCCAAGAGACCCAGTACTTC; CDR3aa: CASSPDSQETQYF
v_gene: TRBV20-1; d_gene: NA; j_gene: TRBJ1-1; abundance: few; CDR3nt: TGCAGTGCTAGCCCCTTTTTCATAGAGGGGAGGGCTGAAGCTTTCTTT; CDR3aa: CSASPFFIEGRAEAFF
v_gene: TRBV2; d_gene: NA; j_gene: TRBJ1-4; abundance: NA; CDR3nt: TGTGCCAGCAGTATAGGTGGGGCAGTAAAACTGTTTTTT; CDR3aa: CASSIGGAVKLFF
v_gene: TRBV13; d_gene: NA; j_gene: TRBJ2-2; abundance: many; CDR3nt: TGTGCCAGCAGCTTAGGCGGCAGCTCCTCCGGGGAGCTGTTTTTT; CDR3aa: CASSLGGSSSGELFF
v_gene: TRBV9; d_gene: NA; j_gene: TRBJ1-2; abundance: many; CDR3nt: TGTGCCAGCAGCGCCCTCAGGGGCTACACCTTC; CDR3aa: CASSALRGYTF
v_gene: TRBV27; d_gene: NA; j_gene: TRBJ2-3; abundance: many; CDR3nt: TGTGCCAGCAGTTCCGACAGGTTCACAGATACGCAGTATTTT; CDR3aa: CASSSDRFTDTQYF
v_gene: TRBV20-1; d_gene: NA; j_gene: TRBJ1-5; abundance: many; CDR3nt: TGCAGTGCTTCTAAAGGGGGGAGTCAGCCCCAGCATTTT; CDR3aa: CSASKGGSQPQHF
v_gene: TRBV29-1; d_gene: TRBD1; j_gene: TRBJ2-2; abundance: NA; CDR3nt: TGCAGCGGCAGGGGGACCGGGGAGCTGTTTTTT; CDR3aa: CSGRGTGELFF
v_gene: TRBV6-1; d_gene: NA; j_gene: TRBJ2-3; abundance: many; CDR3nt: TGTGCCAGCAGTGAATATCCGAGTTTGTACACAGATACGCAGTATTTT; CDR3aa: CASSEYPSLYTDTQYF
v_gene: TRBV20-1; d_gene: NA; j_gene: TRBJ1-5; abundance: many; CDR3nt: TGCAGTGCTAGACGGGGATCGGGGGGCAATCAGCCCCAGCATTTT; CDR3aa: CSARRGSGGNQPQHF
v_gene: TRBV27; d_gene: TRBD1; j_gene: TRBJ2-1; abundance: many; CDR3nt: TGTGCCAGCGGTCGGACAGGGGGGAATGAGCAGTTCTTC; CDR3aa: CASGRTGGNEQFF
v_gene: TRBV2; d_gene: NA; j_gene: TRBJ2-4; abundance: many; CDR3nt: TGTGCCAGCAGTGAAGGGAAGGGCCTAGCGTCGAACATTCAGTACTTC; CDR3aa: CASSEGKGLASNIQYF
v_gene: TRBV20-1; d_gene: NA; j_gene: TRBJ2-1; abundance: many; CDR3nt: TGCAGTGCTAGAGGGAGGGGGGAAGGATTATTTAGCTCCTACAATGAGCAGTTCTTC; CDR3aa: CSARGRGEGLFSSYNEQFF
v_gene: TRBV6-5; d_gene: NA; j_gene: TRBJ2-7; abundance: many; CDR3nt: TGTGCCAGCAGTCCCTTAGGCGCCTACGAGCAGTACTTC; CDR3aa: CASSPLGAYEQYF